One and the same sample provided the 20 T cell receptor beta chains below, sequenced in a study of tumor-infiltrating lymphocytes in primary liver carcinoma. Bulk tissue was left unsorted, and RNA and DNA were co-extracted from 20-30 mg of it. Researchers generated TCR beta cDNA from about 460 ng of total RNA, relying on a constant-region primer. Slightly modified ARM-PCR with three nested multiplex PCR rounds yielded TCR beta libraries. A C-beta reverse primer was combined with TRBV1-TRBV30 forward primers in the first two PCR rounds, and each round had 10 cycles. TCRdb reanalysed the multiplex PCR reads using MiXCR and keeps one entry per CDR3 protein. There are 75,000 to 80,000 distinct CDR3 sequences in the sample; under 75% occur only once, and roughly 28% lies in the top ten. Specimen: tumor-adjacent normal liver tissue. Every receptor here comes from a man in his forties with primary liver carcinoma and hepatitis B virus infection.

The table lists this clonotype with a count of one. Since the CDR3 does not end with the conserved phenylalanine or tryptophan, this likely comes from a read error. The chain recombines TRBV7-8 with TRBJ2-1; the D gene is possibly TRBD2 (5 bases). The CDR3 has 18 amino acids. Germline V gives CDR1 SGHVS, CDR2 FQNEAQ. The CDR3 DNA follows: TGTGCAAGCAGCCCGCTTGGAGGCTCAGCGATCTCCTACAATGAGCAGTTCTCC. Its translation is CASSPLGGSAISYNEQFS.

The table lists this clonotype with a few counts. This may be a read error, as it is one base from a much larger clone. The chain couples TRBV29-1 to TRBJ1-1, with D hard to call. This CDR3 has 15 residues. Germline assignment: CDR1 SQVTM and CDR2 ANQGSEA. The DNA of the CDR3 is TGCAACGTTGCCCCGGGATGGGGAATGAACACTGAAGCTTTCTTT. Translating gives CNVAPGWGMNTEAFF.

About this clonotype itself: A much larger clone differs from this one at a single base, so this may be a read error. This sequence joins TRBV2 and TRBJ2-1; D assignment may be TRBD1 or TRBD2 (5 bases each). Near its end, the DNA agrees better with TRBJ2-7, so the J call may be wrong. CDR1 SNHLY and CDR2 FYNNEI come from the germline V gene. CDR3 length: 13 residues. The CDR3 spells CASERGGSNEQYF. The CDR3 region has the DNA TGTGCCAGCGAGCGTGGGGGATCCAATGAGCAGTACTTC.

Points on this clonotype: An end of the junction does not agree with germline; a read error may underlie this. The chain employs TRBV11-1 and TRBJ2-1; D may match TRBD1 or TRBD2 (7 bases each). Per germline, CDR1 SGHAT and CDR2 FQDESV (reference sequence). CDR3 length: 15 residues. CDR3 amino acids: CAGRGGTILSDEQFF. For the CDR3, the DNA is TGTGCCGGCAGGGGGGGGACAATCCTCTCCGATGAGCAGTTCTTC.

For this clonotype: A read error may produce the germline difference seen at one junction end. The genes are TRBV29-1 and TRBJ2-1; either TRBD1 or TRBD2 may fit D (6 bases each). Germline V gene lookup returns CDR1 SQVTM and CDR2 ANQGSEA. The CDR3 spans 16 residues. The CDR3 region has the DNA TGCAGCGTTGAATGGGGGGCGTCTGGCAGGAGGACTGAGCTGTTCTTC. Its translation is CSVEWGASGRRTELFF.

V and J are TRBV28 and TRBJ1-2, with D unresolved. The CDR3 spans 12 residues. The germline V gene encodes CDR1 MDHEN and CDR2 SYDVKM. V gave up 7 bases and J gave up 9 bases, with 15 bases separating them. The CDR3: CASNYYSGCYTF. CDR3 coding DNA: TGTGCCAGCAACTACTACAGCGGGTGCTACACCTTC.

With regard to this clonotype: A much larger clone differs by one base, so this may be a read error. The chain uses TRBV4-1 and TRBJ2-1; D uncertain. The germline V gene encodes CDR1 MGHRA and CDR2 YSYEKL. The CDR3 covers 12 residues. V was cut by 4 bases and J by 8 bases, with 9 bases left in between. CDR3 residues: CASSRTNDEQFF. The CDR3 nucleotides read TGCGCCAGCAGCCGAACTAACGATGAGCAGTTCTTC.

A remark on this clonotype: A much larger clone lies one base from this, so it may be a read error. The CDR3 sequence: CVSRSTDSPLHF. Here the CDR3 DNA reads TGTGTCAGCAGATCAACCGACTCACCCCTCCACTTT. The chain recombines TRBV28 with TRBJ1-6, with unresolved D. CDR3 length: 12 amino acids. Germline loops: CDR1 MDHEN, CDR2 SYDVKM.

As regards this clonotype: This may be a read error, as it is one base from a much larger clone. The chain carries TRBV7-8 and TRBJ1-5, with unresolved D. CDR3 length: 15 residues. The V gene's germline CDR1 is SGHVS and CDR2 FQNEAQ. CDR3 in DNA: TGTGCCAGCTGCTTAGCGCGGCAGGCCAGGCAGCCCCAGCATTTT. It is translated as CASCLARQARQPQHF.

Of note for this clonotype: The conserved phenylalanine or tryptophan normally closing the CDR3 is absent here, so this likely arose from a read error. The chain carries TRBV11-2 and TRBJ2-5, with D uncertain. V dropped 4 bases and J dropped 2 bases, with 8 bases sitting between them. This CDR3 has 13 residues. CDR1 is SGHAT, CDR2 FQNNGV, per germline. In DNA, the CDR3 is TGTGCCAGCAGCTACAGTACACAAGAGACCCAGTACCTA. As protein: CASSYSTQETQYL.

This clonotype was observed at least ten times. This sequence may be a read error, since a much larger clone differs from it by one base. This is likely a read error, given that the CDR3 carries no conserved phenylalanine or tryptophan at its end. V and J are TRBV10-2 and TRBJ2-1, with 11 bases lining up with TRBD2. The CDR3 has 15 residues. V lost 9 bases to trimming and J lost 4 bases; unmatched junction nucleotides: 8. Germline V gene lookup returns CDR1 WSHSY and CDR2 SAAADI. In DNA, the CDR3 is TGCGCCAGTCAACTTCTAGCGGGAGGTTACAATGAGCAGTTCCTC. It specifies CASQLLAGGYNEQFL.

This clonotype was recorded many times. This chain connects TRBV10-3 to TRBJ2-3, with 8 nucleotides matching TRBD2. The V gene end was trimmed by 3 bases and the J gene end by 4 bases; junction bases not matched to a gene: 3. This CDR3 has 14 amino acids. The germline V gene has CDR1 ENHRY and CDR2 SYGVKD. CDR3 amino acids: CAISDVAGSDTQYF. The CDR3 DNA follows: TGTGCCATCAGTGACGTAGCGGGATCAGATACGCAGTATTTT.

As regards this clonotype: A clone one base away is much larger, so this may be a read error. The chain has TRBV30 and TRBJ2-5; the D gene is possibly TRBD1 (8 bases). The CDR3 consists of 13 residues. Per the germline V gene, CDR1 is GTSNPN and CDR2 is SVGIG (reference sequence). The CDR3 sequence: CALNTGGAEIQYF. For the CDR3, the DNA is TGTGCCTTAAACACAGGGGGGGCAGAGATCCAGTACTTC.

This clonotype was counted at least ten times. The rearrangement uses TRBV6-5 and TRBJ2-1; the match to TRBD2 covers 9 bases. CDR3 length equals 15 residues. In germline, CDR1 is MNHEY, CDR2 SVGAGI. J lost 9 bases, V lost 6 bases, and 12 bases had no gene match. The CDR3 nucleotides read TGTGCCAGCAGGTCCCCTAGCGGGATTAGTAGTGAGCAGTTCTTC. This translates into CASRSPSGISSEQFF.

To note about this clonotype: Germline and junction disagree at one end, which may indicate a read error. The chain couples TRBV6-5 to TRBJ2-7, with TRBD2 matching 12 bases. The CDR3 is 15 residues long. Germline loops: CDR1 MNHEY, CDR2 SVGAGI. The CDR3 loop reads CASSLQTSGSYEEYF. CDR3 DNA: TGTGCCAGCAGTCTACAGACTAGCGGGAGCTACGAGGAGTACTTC.

This clonotype was recorded many times. This chain joins TRBV6-5 and TRBJ1-6; D call uncertain. CDR3 size: 14 residues. The germline CDR1 and CDR2 sequences are MNHEY and SVGAGI. Trimming removed 6 bases from V and 7 bases from J, with 13 bases in between. CDR3 loop: CASSLTWANSPLHF. The CDR3 DNA reads as TGTGCCAGCAGCCTGACCTGGGCGAATTCACCCCTCCACTTT.

About this clonotype: Since a much larger clone is just one base distant, this may be a read error. The chain has TRBV11-2 and TRBJ2-1; possible D gene TRBD2, 5 bases. CDR1 is SGHAT, CDR2 FQNNGV, per germline. This CDR3 has 13 amino acids. V was cut by 6 bases and J by 5 bases, with 11 bases left in between. The CDR3 DNA sequence: TGTGCCAGCAGATTTAGAGGGAACAATGAGCAGTTCTTC. Translating gives CASRFRGNNEQFF.

In its sample, this clonotype ranks as medium-sized. The CDR3 DNA reads TGCGCCAGCAGCCAAGACTTAGGATACCACGAGCAGTACTTC. Translation: CASSQDLGYHEQYF. V is TRBV4-1 and J is TRBJ2-7, with D uncertain. Germline CDR1 is MGHRA and CDR2 is YSYEKL. Trimming cost V 0 bases and J 5 bases, with 11 bases left between them. The CDR3 runs to 14 residues.

On this clonotype: The CDR3 end shows no conserved phenylalanine or tryptophan, and so a read error is likely. V is TRBV7-9 and J is TRBJ2-1; TRBD2 agrees at 9 bases. The V segment lost 1 base and the J segment 7 bases; nucleotides outside the gene matches: 8. This CDR3 contains 16 residues. In germline, CDR1 is SEHNR, CDR2 FQNEAQ (reference sequence). CDR3 bases: TGTGCCAGCAGCTTAGGACGAGTGACTAGCGGTAATGAGCAGTTCTCC. Protein sequence: CASSLGRVTSGNEQFS.

To note about this clonotype: This may arise from a read error, as a much more abundant clone is one base away. The J gene is TRBJ1-2, the V gene TRBV5-1; a possible D gene is TRBD1 (5 bases). The CDR3 length is 16 residues. CDR1 and CDR2 (germline): SGHRS, YFSETQ. Trimming cost V 0 bases and J 0 bases, with 12 bases left between them. For the CDR3, the DNA is TGCGCCAGCAGCTTGGCCGGACAAGCGACTAACTATGGCTACACCTTC. Protein product: CASSLAGQATNYGYTF.